The 32 T cell receptor beta chains listed next were all sequenced from one sample in a study of radiation and T cells in renal cell carcinoma. Stated time point: blood 2 weeks post-SBRT. The treatment is: 15 Gy SBRT to primary tumor, nephrectomy 4 weeks later. Assay used: immunoSEQ multiplex PCR; TCRdb lists only in-frame clones, some missing. The sample shows some 70,000 clones, 82% of them seen only once. The specimen comprised blood, sampled from a patient whose treatment included radiotherapy and nephrectomy. All receptors come from a man aged 55 to 70 with renal cell carcinoma.

J is TRBJ2-7 and V is TRBV5-6; TRBD1 might be the D (6 bases). V was pared by 3 bases and J by 5 bases, with 12 bases between. CDR1 and CDR2 from the germline V gene are SGHDT and YYEEEE. This CDR3 spans 13 amino acids. The CDR3 protein is CASSSRGVDEQYF. The CDR3 coding sequence is TGTGCCAGCAGCTCCAGGGGAGTCGACGAGCAGTACTTC.

V and J are TRBV6-5 and TRBJ2-1; TRBD2 is a possible D gene (7 bases). The V end lost 2 bases, the J end lost 8 bases, and 16 bases lay between the germline ends. Germline V gene data show CDR1 as MNHEY and CDR2 as SVGAGI. This CDR3 has 15 residues. Here the CDR3 DNA reads TGTGCCAGCAGTTACGGGGGCGGGAGAACGGATGAGCAGTTCTTC. It codes for CASSYGGGRTDEQFF.

The J gene is TRBJ2-1, the V gene TRBV5-1; 10 bases map to TRBD2. V dropped 4 bases and J dropped 8; count of bases not matched to a gene: 15. The germline CDR1 and CDR2 sequences are SGHRS and YFSETQ. The CDR3 length is 17 residues. The CDR3, as DNA: TGCGCCAGCAGCCAAGGACTAGCGGCCTTCGAAAGGGATGAGCAGTTCTTC. It yields the protein CASSQGLAAFERDEQFF.

The chain combines TRBV5-1 with TRBJ2-5; 8 nucleotides line up with TRBD2. This CDR3 comprises 15 residues. The germline V gene has CDR1 SGHRS and CDR2 YFSETQ. J lost 6 bases, V lost 0 bases, and 7 bases had no gene match. The CDR3, as DNA: TGCGCCAGCAGCTTGGATGTGCGGGAGGAAAAGACCCAGTACTTC. It encodes CASSLDVREEKTQYF.

J is TRBJ2-3 and V is TRBV25-1; no clear D gene. Per germline, CDR1 MGHDK and CDR2 SYGVNS. The CDR3 is 12 amino acids. The germline V and J ends were trimmed by 2 bases and 3 bases, with 3 bases remaining between them. The CDR3 DNA reads as TGTGCCAGCAGTGAACGTACAGATACGCAGTATTTT. It yields the protein CASSERTDTQYF.

The table lists this clone with a few counts. The rearrangement joins TRBV7-2 to TRBJ2-1, with 8 nucleotides matching TRBD2. J was trimmed by 8 bases and V by 5 bases; bases with no gene match: 20. Germline assignment: CDR1 SGHTA and CDR2 FQGNSA. The CDR3 contains 18 residues. This CDR3 reads CASSGGLTGTRFRDEQFF. DNA for the CDR3: TGTGCCAGCAGCGGGGGCCTCACCGGGACTAGGTTTAGGGATGAGCAGTTCTTC.

The chain links TRBV7-7 to TRBJ1-1, with D uncertain. Trimming shortened V by 2 bases and J by 1 base, and 5 bases separated the two germline ends. The CDR3 has 13 residues. Germline V gene data show CDR1 as SSHAT and CDR2 as FNYEAQ (reference sequence). CDR3 loop: CASSLRENTEAFF. Written as DNA, the CDR3 is TGTGCCAGCAGCTTACGTGAGAACACTGAAGCTTTCTTT.

The V gene is TRBV7-6, the J gene TRBJ2-1; D is possibly TRBD1 (5 bases). CDR1 and CDR2 (germline): SGHVS, FNYEAQ. The V and J ends lost 4 bases and 9 bases respectively, with 13 bases between them. The CDR3 is made up of 13 amino acids. DNA of the CDR3: TGTGCCAGCAGCTACCCAGGGCCGGTTGAGCAGTTCTTC. Protein product: CASSYPGPVEQFF.

This clone was counted only a few times. V and J are TRBV27 and TRBJ1-2; maybe TRBD1 (5 bases). The germline V and J ends were trimmed by 3 bases and 5 bases, with 13 bases remaining between them. CDR1 and CDR2 (germline): MNHEY, SMNVEV (reference sequence). CDR3 length: 14 amino acids. CDR3 sequence reads: CASSFVGGEYGYTF. CDR3 in DNA: TGTGCCAGCAGTTTTGTGGGAGGGGAATATGGCTACACCTTC.

The chain links TRBV28 to TRBJ2-1; 10 bases line up with TRBD2. This CDR3 has 23 residues. Trimming took 5 bases from V and 0 from J; bases not matched to a gene: 25. The germline V gene has CDR1 MDHEN and CDR2 SYDVKM. CDR3 in DNA: TGTGCCAGCAGTACACCCATCCCGGGACTAGCGCCCTCGTCCTCCAGCTCCTACAATGAGCAGTTCTTC. Amino acids: CASSTPIPGLAPSSSSSYNEQFF.

The rearrangement links TRBV18 to TRBJ1-4; no reliable D call. CDR3 length: 15 residues. Between the trimmed V and J ends, which lost 4 bases and 7 bases, there was a span of 16 bases. The germline V gene encodes CDR1 KGHSH and CDR2 LQKENI. In nucleotides, the CDR3 is TGTGCCAGCTCACTGGGAAGTGAAGGAATTGAAAAACTGTTTTTT. Translated, it gives CASSLGSEGIEKLFF.

This sequence joins TRBV4-3 and TRBJ2-1; 9 nucleotides align to TRBD2. Trimming at V came to 0 bases and at J to 9 bases, leaving 9 bases not matched to a gene. The CDR3 length is 16 residues. Looked up from germline, CDR1 is LGHNA and CDR2 is YSLEER. The CDR3 loop is CASSQDTGGRAGEQFF. The CDR3 region has the DNA TGCGCCAGCAGCCAAGACACGGGCGGGAGGGCCGGTGAGCAGTTCTTC.

This chain joins TRBV6-6 and TRBJ1-1; D unclear. V lost 5 bases and J 4 bases, leaving 11 bases between the germline ends. The CDR3 spans 13 residues. The germline V gene encodes CDR1 MNHNY and CDR2 SVGAGI (reference sequence). The CDR3 DNA follows: TGTGCCAGCAGTCCTCCCCAGCTCACTGAAGCTTTCTTT. It codes for CASSPPQLTEAFF.

The chain uses TRBV7-2 and TRBJ2-7; D ambiguous. The V end lost 1 base, the J end lost 1 base, and 5 bases lay between the germline ends. Germline CDR1 and CDR2: SGHTA and FQGNSA. CDR3 length: 13 residues. Here the CDR3 reads CASSLGPSYEQYF. In nucleotides, the CDR3 is TGTGCCAGCAGCTTAGGGCCTTCCTACGAGCAGTACTTC.

This clone was counted between two and nine times. This rearrangement joins TRBV2 to TRBJ2-5; TRBD1 aligns across 7 bases. V lost 8 bases, J lost 6 bases, and 12 bases stayed unmatched. This CDR3 has 14 amino acids. CDR1 and CDR2 from the germline V gene are SNHLY and FYNNEI. CDR3 nucleotide sequence: TGTGCCAGCGATCAAGGGGGCGCAGTTAAGACCCAGTACTTC. It translates to CASDQGGAVKTQYF.

V is TRBV27 and J is TRBJ2-2, with 9 bases fitting TRBD2. CDR1 and CDR2 (germline): MNHEY, SMNVEV (reference sequence). The CDR3 loop spans 17 amino acids. The V segment lost 6 bases and the J segment 6 bases; nucleotides outside the gene matches: 14. For the CDR3, the DNA is TGTGCCAGCAGAGAATGGGCGGGAGGGCCAAAGCCCGGGGAGCTGTTTTTT. Translated: CASREWAGGPKPGELFF.

The chain links TRBV7-2 to TRBJ2-7, with D maybe TRBD1 (6 bases). V lost 2 bases to trimming and J lost 9 bases, with 20 bases between them. This CDR3 spans 15 amino acids. Germline V gene sequence: CDR1 SGHTA, CDR2 FQGNSA. The CDR3 loop reads CASSLMLGGRSAQYF. The CDR3 DNA sequence: TGTGCCAGCAGCTTAATGTTAGGGGGACGGTCGGCGCAGTACTTC.

V gene TRBV5-1 combines with J gene TRBJ2-1; 7 bases align to TRBD2. The CDR3 has 14 amino acids. Germline trimming cut 3 bases from V and 5 bases from J; bases unmatched to any gene: 5. Germline V gives CDR1 SGHRS, CDR2 YFSETQ. CDR3 loop: CASSSSGGNNEQFF. The CDR3 DNA follows: TGCGCCAGCAGCTCCTCCGGGGGGAACAATGAGCAGTTCTTC.

This clone has just one count. The chain uses TRBV25-1 and TRBJ2-1; D unclear. The CDR3 contains 11 residues. CDR1 MGHDK and CDR2 SYGVNS come from the germline V gene. V was shortened by 6 bases and J by 6 bases, with 6 bases between the two germline ends. This CDR3 is CASSEPNEQFF. The CDR3 nucleotides read TGTGCCAGCAGCGAACCCAATGAGCAGTTCTTC.

This clone has only one observation. This rearrangement joins TRBV10-3 to TRBJ1-5; 8 nucleotides line up with TRBD1. Germline V CDR1 and CDR2: ENHRY, SYGVKD. V lost 6 bases, J lost 4 bases, and 8 bases stayed unmatched. CDR3 length: 15 amino acids. The CDR3 nucleotides are TGTGCCATCAGCCCCGGGACAGGAGATAATCAGCCCCAGCATTTT. This gives the protein CAISPGTGDNQPQHF.

The chain is built from TRBV18 and TRBJ2-7; 8 bases are shared with TRBD1. The CDR3 has 14 amino acids. Germline V gene lookup returns CDR1 KGHSH and CDR2 LQKENI. The J segment lost 1 base and the V segment lost 2 bases, leaving 1 base of the junction unmatched. The CDR3 loop is CASSPNRGSYEQYF. Written as DNA, the CDR3 is TGTGCCAGCTCACCAAACAGGGGGTCCTACGAGCAGTACTTC.

This chain connects TRBV28 to TRBJ2-7; D unclear. V lost 3 bases, J lost 2 bases, and 11 bases lay in between. The CDR3 covers 14 residues. In germline, CDR1 is MDHEN, CDR2 SYDVKM. The CDR3 DNA is TGTGCCAGCAGTTTCCTAGGAATGGCCTACGAGCAGTACTTC. This encodes CASSFLGMAYEQYF.

The V and J genes are TRBV19 and TRBJ2-5; tentatively, D is TRBD2 (5 bases). Trimming shortened V by 3 bases and J by 2 bases, and 13 bases separated the two germline ends. The CDR3 length is 15 residues. Germline V CDR1 and CDR2: LNHDA, SQIVND (reference sequence). The CDR3 here is CASSIRAALQETQYF. The CDR3 DNA follows: TGTGCCAGTAGTATTCGAGCGGCTCTACAAGAGACCCAGTACTTC.

The chain uses TRBV5-4 and TRBJ2-7; D possibly matches TRBD1 or TRBD2 (6 bases each). Germline V lookup: CDR1 SGHNT, CDR2 YYREEE (reference sequence). This CDR3 is 15 amino acids long. V dropped 4 bases and J dropped 2 bases, with 16 bases sitting between them. CDR3: CASSKEGDQAYEQYF. The CDR3 DNA follows: TGTGCCAGCAGCAAGGAGGGGGACCAGGCCTACGAGCAGTACTTC.

J is TRBJ1-5 and V is TRBV7-8; D possibly corresponds to TRBD1 (6 bases). V lost 5 bases, J lost 4 bases, and 9 bases lay in between. The germline CDR1 and CDR2 sequences are SGHVS and FQNEAQ. The CDR3 has 13 residues. In DNA form, the CDR3 reads TGTGCCAGCAGCGAAGACAGGAATCAGCCCCAGCATTTT. Amino acids: CASSEDRNQPQHF.

This clone has only one observation. This chain connects TRBV7-8 to TRBJ2-1; TRBD2 aligns across 11 bases. The length of the CDR3 is 15 residues. V gave up 5 bases and J gave up 3 bases; unmatched junction bases: 3. Germline-derived CDR1 and CDR2 are SGHVS and FQNEAQ. In DNA form, the CDR3 reads TGTGCCAGCAGCACCGGACTAGCGGGCTACAATGAGCAGTTCTTC. Amino acid sequence: CASSTGLAGYNEQFF.

This clone was recorded once. This chain joins TRBV2 and TRBJ2-1; 9 nucleotides align to TRBD2. This CDR3 contains 16 residues. Trimming cost V 3 bases and J 10 bases; bases outside gene matches: 13. Germline V gene lookup returns CDR1 SNHLY and CDR2 FYNNEI. The CDR3 coding sequence is TGTGCCAGCAGTGATATTGTGGCTAGCGGGACGCGAGAGCAGTTCTTC. This codes for CASSDIVASGTREQFF. Filled out from reference TRBV2 and TRBJ2-1, the complete variable domain reads EPEVTQTPSHQVTQMGQEVILRCVPISNHLYFYWYRQILGQKVEFLVSFYNNEISEKSEIFDDQFSVERPDGSNFTLKIRSTKLEDSAMYFCASSDIVASGTREQFFGPGTRLTVL.

V and J are TRBV9 and TRBJ2-7; 13 bases match TRBD2. From germline, CDR1 is SGDLS and CDR2 YYNGEE. The V segment lost 0 bases and the J segment 3 bases; nucleotides outside the gene matches: 9. The CDR3 runs 18 residues. CDR3 amino acids: CASSVEGLAGSSLYEQYF. CDR3 bases: TGTGCCAGCAGCGTAGAGGGACTAGCGGGATCAAGCCTCTACGAGCAGTACTTC.

The chain joins TRBV7-2 to TRBJ2-5, with unresolved D. V lost 5 bases to trimming and J lost 4 bases, with 8 bases between them. Germline values: CDR1 SGHTA, CDR2 FQGNSA. CDR3 size: 12 residues. The CDR3 region is CASSPSRETQYF. CDR3 DNA sequence: TGTGCCAGCAGCCCCTCTCGAGAGACCCAGTACTTC.

The chain uses TRBV7-9 and TRBJ2-1, with D possibly being TRBD1 or TRBD2 (6 bases each). Germline V CDR1 and CDR2: SEHNR, FQNEAQ (reference sequence). The CDR3 consists of 18 residues. The V end was cut by 8 bases, the J end by 7 bases, with 30 bases between. The CDR3, as DNA: TGTGCCAGCTCCATCCCCCCAGTTTGGGGGGCTCTACAGAATGAGCAGTTCTTC. Amino acid sequence: CASSIPPVWGALQNEQFF.

This clone was found once. The V gene is TRBV11-3, the J gene TRBJ2-7, with 9 bases lining up with TRBD1. V shed 5 bases and J 5 bases; nucleotides not matched to a gene: 19. The CDR3 extends over 18 amino acids. Per the germline V gene, CDR1 is SGHNT and CDR2 is YENEEA. The CDR3: CASSPLGQGLYPLHEQYF. The CDR3 nucleotides read TGTGCCAGCAGCCCACTAGGACAGGGGCTGTACCCGCTCCACGAGCAGTACTTC.

Regarding this clone: A junction end diverges from the germline sequence, so it may reflect a read error. The chain couples TRBV7-9 to TRBJ2-3; TRBD2 matches 12 bases. Germline CDR1 SEHNR, CDR2 FQNEAQ (reference sequence). The CDR3 extends over 15 amino acids. CDR3 region: CASSHSSGRGDTQYF. CDR3 sequence (DNA): TGCGCCAGCAGCCATTCTAGCGGGAGGGGGGATACGCAGTATTTT.